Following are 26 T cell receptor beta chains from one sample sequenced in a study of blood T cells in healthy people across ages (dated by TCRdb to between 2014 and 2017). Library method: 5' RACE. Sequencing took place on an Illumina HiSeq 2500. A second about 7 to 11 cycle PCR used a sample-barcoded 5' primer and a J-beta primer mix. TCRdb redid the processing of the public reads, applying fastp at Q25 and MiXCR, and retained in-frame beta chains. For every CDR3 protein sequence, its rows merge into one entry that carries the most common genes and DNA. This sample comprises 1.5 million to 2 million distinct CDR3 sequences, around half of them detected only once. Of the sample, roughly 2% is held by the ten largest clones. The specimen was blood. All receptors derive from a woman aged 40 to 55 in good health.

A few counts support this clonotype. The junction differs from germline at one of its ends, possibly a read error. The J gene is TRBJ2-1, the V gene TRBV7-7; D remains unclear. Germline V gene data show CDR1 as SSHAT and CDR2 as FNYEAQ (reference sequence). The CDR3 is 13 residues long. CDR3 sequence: CASSPAIVNEQFF. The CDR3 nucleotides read TGTGCTAGCAGCCCGGCCATTGTCAATGAGCAGTTCTTC. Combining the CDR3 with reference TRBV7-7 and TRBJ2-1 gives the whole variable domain GAGVSQSPRYKVTKRGQDVTLRCDPISSHATLYWYQQALGQGPEFLTYFNYEAQPDKSGLPSDRFSAERPEGSISTLTIQRTEQRDSAMYRCASSPAIVNEQFFGPGTRLTVL.

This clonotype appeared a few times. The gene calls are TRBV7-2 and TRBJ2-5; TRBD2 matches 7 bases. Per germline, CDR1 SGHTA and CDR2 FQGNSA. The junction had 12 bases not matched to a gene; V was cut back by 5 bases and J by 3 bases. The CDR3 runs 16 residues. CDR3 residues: CASSPRLALEEETQYF. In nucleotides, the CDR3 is TGTGCCAGCAGCCCCCGACTAGCCCTAGAGGAAGAGACCCAGTACTTC.

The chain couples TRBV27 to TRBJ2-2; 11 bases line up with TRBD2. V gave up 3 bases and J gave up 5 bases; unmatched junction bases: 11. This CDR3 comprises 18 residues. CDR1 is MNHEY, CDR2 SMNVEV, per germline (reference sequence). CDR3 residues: CASSFSGLAGGITGELFF. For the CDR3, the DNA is TGTGCCAGCAGTTTTTCTGGGCTAGCGGGGGGTATTACCGGGGAGCTGTTTTTT.

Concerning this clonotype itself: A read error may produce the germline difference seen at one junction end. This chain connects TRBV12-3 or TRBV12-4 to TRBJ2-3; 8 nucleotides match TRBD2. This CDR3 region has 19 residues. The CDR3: CVSSPGPSGRVISTDTQYF. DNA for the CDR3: TGTGTCAGCAGTCCCGGGCCTAGCGGGCGTGTTATAAGCACAGATACGCAGTATTTT.

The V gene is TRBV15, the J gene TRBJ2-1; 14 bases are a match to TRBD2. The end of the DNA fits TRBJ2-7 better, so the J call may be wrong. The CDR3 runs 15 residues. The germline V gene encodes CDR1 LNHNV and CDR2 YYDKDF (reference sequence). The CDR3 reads CATSSGLAGGDEQYF. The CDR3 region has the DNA TGTGCCACCAGCAGTGGACTAGCGGGGGGCGATGAGCAGTACTTC.

CDR3 in amino acids: CATSRDKGDHGYTF. The CDR3 region has the DNA TGTGCCACCAGCAGAGATAAAGGGGATCATGGCTACACCTTC. This chain links TRBV15 with TRBJ1-2; D perhaps matches TRBD1 (5 bases). Trimming shortened V by 0 bases and J by 6 bases, and 11 bases separated the two germline ends. CDR3 length equals 14 residues. The germline V gene has CDR1 LNHNV and CDR2 YYDKDF (reference sequence).

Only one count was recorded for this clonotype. Here the CDR3 DNA reads TGTGCCAGCAGTTCATGGGGTCGGCTCTCTGGGGCCAACGTCCTGACTTTC. Protein product: CASSSWGRLSGANVLTF. The chain uses TRBV27 and TRBJ2-6, with D unclear. Germline V gene data show CDR1 as MNHEY and CDR2 as SMNVEV (reference sequence). Trimming pared 4 bases from V and 0 bases from J, leaving 13 bases between. The CDR3 consists of 17 residues.

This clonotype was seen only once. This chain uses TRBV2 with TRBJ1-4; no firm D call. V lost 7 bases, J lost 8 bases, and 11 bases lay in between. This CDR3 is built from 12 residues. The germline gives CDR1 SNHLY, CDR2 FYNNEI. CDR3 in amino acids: CASTKEGEKLFF. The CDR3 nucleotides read TGTGCCAGCACCAAAGAGGGAGAAAAACTGTTTTTT.

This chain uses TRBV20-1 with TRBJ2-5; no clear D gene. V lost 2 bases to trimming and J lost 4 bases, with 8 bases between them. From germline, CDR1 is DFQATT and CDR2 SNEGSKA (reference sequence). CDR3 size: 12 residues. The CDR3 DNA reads TGCAGTGCTAGATTCGTTCGAGAGACCCAGTACTTC. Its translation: CSARFVRETQYF.

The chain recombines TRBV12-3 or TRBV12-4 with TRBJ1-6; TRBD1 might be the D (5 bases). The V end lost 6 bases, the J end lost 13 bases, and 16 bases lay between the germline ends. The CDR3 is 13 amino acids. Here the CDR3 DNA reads TGTGCCAGCAGCCCTACCACGGGACGGCCCCTCCACTTT. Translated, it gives CASSPTTGRPLHF.

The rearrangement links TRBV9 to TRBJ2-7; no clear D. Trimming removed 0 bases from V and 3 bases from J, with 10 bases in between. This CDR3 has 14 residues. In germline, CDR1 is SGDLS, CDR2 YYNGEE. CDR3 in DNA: TGTGCCAGCAGCGTAGGCGAGTCGGGCTACGAGCAGTACTTC. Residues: CASSVGESGYEQYF. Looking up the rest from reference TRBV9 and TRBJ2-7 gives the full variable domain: DSGVTQTPKHLITATGQRVTLRCSPRSGDLSVYWYQQSLDQGLQFLIQYYNGEERAKGNILERFSAQQFPDLHSELNLSSLELGDSALYFCASSVGESGYEQYFGPGTRLTVT.

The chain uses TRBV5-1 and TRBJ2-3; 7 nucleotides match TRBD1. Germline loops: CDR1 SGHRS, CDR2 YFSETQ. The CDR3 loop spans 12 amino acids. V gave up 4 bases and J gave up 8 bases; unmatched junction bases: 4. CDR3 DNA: TGCGCCAGCAGCCCTACAGGGGTTACGCAGTATTTT. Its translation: CASSPTGVTQYF.

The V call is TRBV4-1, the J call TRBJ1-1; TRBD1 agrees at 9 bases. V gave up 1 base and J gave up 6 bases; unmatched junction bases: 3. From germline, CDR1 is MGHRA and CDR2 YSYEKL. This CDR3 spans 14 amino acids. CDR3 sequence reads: CASSQGQGGSEAFF. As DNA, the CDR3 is TGCGCCAGCAGCCAAGGACAGGGGGGATCTGAAGCTTTCTTT.

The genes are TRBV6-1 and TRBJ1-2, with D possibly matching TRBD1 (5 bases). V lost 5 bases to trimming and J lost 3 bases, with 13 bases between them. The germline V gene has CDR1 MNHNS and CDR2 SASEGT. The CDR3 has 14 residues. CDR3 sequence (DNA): TGTGCCAGCAGTCTCCGATGGGGGGACTATGGCTACACCTTC. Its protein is CASSLRWGDYGYTF.

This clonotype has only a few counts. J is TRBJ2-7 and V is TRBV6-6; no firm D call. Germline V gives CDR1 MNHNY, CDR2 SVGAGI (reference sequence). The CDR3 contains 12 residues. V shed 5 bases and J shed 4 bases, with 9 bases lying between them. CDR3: CASSQEEYEQYF. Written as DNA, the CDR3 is TGTGCCAGCAGTCAAGAAGAGTACGAGCAGTACTTC.

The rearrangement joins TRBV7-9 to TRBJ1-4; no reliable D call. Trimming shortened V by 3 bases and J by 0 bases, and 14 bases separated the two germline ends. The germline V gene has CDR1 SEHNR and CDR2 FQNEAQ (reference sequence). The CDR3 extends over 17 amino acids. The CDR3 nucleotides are TGTGCCAGCAGCTTGGCCGCATCGGTCCCAACTAATGAAAAACTGTTTTTT. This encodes CASSLAASVPTNEKLFF.

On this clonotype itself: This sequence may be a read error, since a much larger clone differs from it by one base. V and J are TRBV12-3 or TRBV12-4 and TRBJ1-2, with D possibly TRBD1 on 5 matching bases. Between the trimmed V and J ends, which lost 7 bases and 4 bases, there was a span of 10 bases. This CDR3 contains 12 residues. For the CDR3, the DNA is TGTGCCAGCACCTTCGGGGGCTATGGCTACACCTTC. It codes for CASTFGGYGYTF.

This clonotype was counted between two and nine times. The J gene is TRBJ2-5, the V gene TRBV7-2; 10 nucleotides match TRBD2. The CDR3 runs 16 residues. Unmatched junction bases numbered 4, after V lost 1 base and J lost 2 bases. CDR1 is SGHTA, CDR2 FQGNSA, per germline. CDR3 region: CASSLGLLAGQETQYF. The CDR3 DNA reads TGTGCCAGCAGCTTAGGCCTACTAGCGGGACAAGAGACCCAGTACTTC.

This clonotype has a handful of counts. The CDR3 reads CASSLHLGSPETQYF. CDR3 coding DNA: TGTGCCAGCAGCTTACACCTAGGTAGCCCAGAGACCCAGTACTTC. The V gene is TRBV7-2, the J gene TRBJ2-5; D gene ambiguous. V dropped 2 bases and J dropped 4 bases, with 14 bases sitting between them. Germline CDR1 SGHTA, CDR2 FQGNSA. The CDR3 has 15 amino acids.

The CDR3: CASSFRDRGTNEQFF. The CDR3 region has the DNA TGTGCCAGCAGTTTTAGGGACAGGGGTACCAATGAGCAGTTCTTC. The chain is built from TRBV12-3 or TRBV12-4 and TRBJ2-1; 10 bases fit TRBD1. V gave up 3 bases and J gave up 6 bases; unmatched junction bases: 5. The CDR3 runs to 15 residues.

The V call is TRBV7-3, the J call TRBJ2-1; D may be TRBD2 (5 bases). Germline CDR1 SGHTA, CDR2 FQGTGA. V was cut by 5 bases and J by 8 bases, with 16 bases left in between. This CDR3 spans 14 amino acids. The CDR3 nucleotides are TGTGCCAGCAGCCCCCGTCCGGGGTCCCATGAGCAGTTCTTC. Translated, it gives CASSPRPGSHEQFF.

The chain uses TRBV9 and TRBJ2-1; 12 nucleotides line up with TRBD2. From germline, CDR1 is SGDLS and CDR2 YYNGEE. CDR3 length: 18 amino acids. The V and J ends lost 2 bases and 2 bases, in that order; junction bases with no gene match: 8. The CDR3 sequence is CASSVSLAGGSTYNEQFF. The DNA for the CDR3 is TGTGCCAGCAGCGTCTCACTAGCGGGGGGATCGACCTACAATGAGCAGTTCTTC.

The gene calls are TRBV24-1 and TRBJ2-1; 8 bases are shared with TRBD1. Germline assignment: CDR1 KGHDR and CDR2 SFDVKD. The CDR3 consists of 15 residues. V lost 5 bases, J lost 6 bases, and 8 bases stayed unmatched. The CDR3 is CATSAPGQAINEQFF. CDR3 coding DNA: TGTGCCACCAGTGCGCCGGGACAGGCTATCAATGAGCAGTTCTTC.

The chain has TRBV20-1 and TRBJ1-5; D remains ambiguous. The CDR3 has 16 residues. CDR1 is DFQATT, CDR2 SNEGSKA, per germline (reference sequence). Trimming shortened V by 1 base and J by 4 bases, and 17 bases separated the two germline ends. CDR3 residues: CSARAYGRLINQPQHF. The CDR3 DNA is TGCAGTGCTAGAGCGTATGGGCGGTTAATTAATCAGCCCCAGCATTTT.

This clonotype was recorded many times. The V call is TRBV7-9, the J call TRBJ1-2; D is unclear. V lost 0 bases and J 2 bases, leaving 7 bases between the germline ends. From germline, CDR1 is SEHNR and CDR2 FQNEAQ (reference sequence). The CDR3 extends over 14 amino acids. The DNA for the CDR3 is TGTGCCAGCAGCTTAGCGCAAGGGAACTATGGCTACACCTTC. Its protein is CASSLAQGNYGYTF.

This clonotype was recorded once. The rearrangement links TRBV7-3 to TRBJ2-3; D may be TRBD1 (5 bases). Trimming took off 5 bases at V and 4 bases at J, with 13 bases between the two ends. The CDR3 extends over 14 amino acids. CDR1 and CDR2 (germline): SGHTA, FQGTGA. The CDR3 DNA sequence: TGTGCCAGCAGCGTACACCAGGGCGCAGATACGCAGTATTTT. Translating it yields CASSVHQGADTQYF. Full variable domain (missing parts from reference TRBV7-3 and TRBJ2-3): GAGVSQTPSNKVTEKGKYVELRCDPISGHTALYWYRQSLGQGPEFLIYFQGTGAADDSGLPNDRFFAVRPEGSVSTLKIQRTERGDSAVYLCASSVHQGADTQYFGPGTRLTVL.